This T cell receptor (beta chain) was obtained from a study of cytomegalovirus exposure and HLA in healthy donors. Whole-study results and caveats: Later, an analysis found that common viral pathogens appeared to be linked with several of the most significant clusters.

Primers: 60 Vbeta forward and 13 Jbeta reverse. Profiled with immunoSEQ multiplex PCR; TCRdb holds only in-frame clones, not every one. Among approximately 150,000 clones listed, more than 65% were seen once. Per the germline V gene, CDR1 is SGHNT and CDR2 is YYREEE (reference sequence). This CDR3 is built from 14 residues. V shed 6 bases, J shed 5 bases, and the junction held 6 bases outside the gene matches. To note about this clone: Its antigen is not known.

The sequence was obtained from a man over 45 in good health and CMV-seropositive. The specimen sequenced was PBMCs. V and J are TRBV5-4 and TRBJ2-3; 10 bases match TRBD2. CDR3 DNA sequence: TGTGCCAGCACTGAGCGGGGGGGCCTAGATACGCAGTATTTT. This sequence encodes CASTERGGLDTQYF.